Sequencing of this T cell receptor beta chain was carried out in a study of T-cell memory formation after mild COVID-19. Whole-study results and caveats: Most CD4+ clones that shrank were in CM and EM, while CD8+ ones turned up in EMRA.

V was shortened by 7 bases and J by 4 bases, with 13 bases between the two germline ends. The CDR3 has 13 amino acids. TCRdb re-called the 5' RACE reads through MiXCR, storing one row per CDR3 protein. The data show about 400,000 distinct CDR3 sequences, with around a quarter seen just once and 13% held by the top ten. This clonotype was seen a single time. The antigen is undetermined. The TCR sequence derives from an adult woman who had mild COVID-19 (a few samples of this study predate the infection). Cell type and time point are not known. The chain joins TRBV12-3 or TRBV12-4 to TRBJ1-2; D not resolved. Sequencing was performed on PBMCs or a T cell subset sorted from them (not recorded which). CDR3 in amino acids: CASNLRSFYGYTF. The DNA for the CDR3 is TGTGCCAGCAACCTCAGGTCCTTCTATGGCTACACCTTC.